The T cell receptor beta chain under discussion was sequenced for a study of T cells expressing NK-cell markers. Study details: Eight donors were sequenced, of whom seven were HCMV-seropositive, while the remaining one was HCMV-seronegative.

Notes on the study in general: The CD3+CD56-NKG2C+ fraction of four donors was likewise dominated by these clonotypes.

From the 5' RACE reads, TCRdb lists one entry per CDR3 protein and no DNA. The data include 550,000 to 600,000 distinct CDR3 sequences; the top ten clones carry approximately 3.5%. Worth noting for this clonotype: Antigen unknown.

The CDR3 totals 14 residues. The V gene's germline CDR1 is DFQATT and CDR2 SNEGSKA (reference sequence). Sequencing was performed on blood T cells: a sorted CD56 or NKG2C T cell subset, CD4+ or CD8+ T cells, or bulk PBMC T cells (not recorded which). The chain joins TRBV20-1 to TRBJ2-3. The receptor's source is a man aged 18-30 years in good health. The CDR3 spells CSASGAYNTDTQYF.